This record covers a single TCR beta chain. Its antigen has not been determined. Base qualities were left out, and no much larger clone turns up one base away. High-throughput TCR beta sequencing profiled peripheral blood CD8+ and CD4+ T cells from healthy donors, Susac syndrome patients and multiple sclerosis patients. Treatment-naive patients with stable or active relapsing-remitting disease fulfilling revised McDonald criteria were used as multiple sclerosis controls. Bulk CD8+ and CD4+ T cells were purified magnetically by negative isolation, whereas CD8+ TEMRA cells were enriched by FACS. Blood was drawn into EDTA tubes, processed within 24 hours, and PBMCs were isolated by density gradient centrifugation. PBMCs intended for TCR sequencing were cryopreserved in liquid nitrogen and were subsequently thawed in a 37 degrees C water bath. The sorted or isolated CD4+, CD8+ and CD8+ TEMRA cells had a purity of 90% or higher.

These data come from a study of CD8 T cells in Susac syndrome (dated by TCRdb to between 2017 and 2020). General notes on the study: The study used repertoire sequencing to test whether antigen drove CD8+ T cell activation and differentiation in Susac syndrome. The clonality of the CD8+ T cell repertoire was compared across 12 healthy donors, some 14 Susac syndrome patients and fewer than 16 multiple sclerosis patients. Points the paper makes about the study in general: The TCR sequencing and HLA analysis was acknowledged to have included a relatively small number of individuals.

RNA was extracted with the RNeasy kit and roughly 0.5 to 1 ug was reverse transcribed using random hexamers. The immunoSEQ multiplex PCR assay, which covers 54 Vbeta and 13 Jbeta segments, was used to amplify TCR beta CDR3 regions. Bias from PCR amplification was corrected by using a synthetic template baseline for primer optimization and for computational correction. In the original analysis: Reads were annotated to V, D and J genes per IMGT and analyzed with immunoSEQ Analyzer, keeping only productive sequences. To calculate clonality, Shannon entropy was normalized by log2 of the number of productive unique sequences and then subtracted from one. For each patient and control, public and private clones were evaluated within the 100 most prevalent clones. Susac-specific clones were defined as absent from healthy and MS cohorts, 850 to 1,300 published viral clones and other ImmuneACCESS disease sequences. TCRdb ran its own pipeline on the public reads, namely fastp trimming at Q25 and MiXCR clone calling, and kept in-frame beta chains. Entries are consolidated by CDR3 protein sequence, retaining the most common genes and DNA. TCRdb's processing, not the study's, gives the V and J calls here. The sample includes about 73,000 distinct CDR3 sequences, with about 95% observed a single time. The ten most abundant clones make up around 0.4% of the sample.

The sample taken for sequencing was CD8+ T cells from PBMCs. The receptor comes from a human donor with multiple sclerosis.

The CDR3: CASSEGPTSRDTQYF. The nucleotide sequence reads as follows: TGTGCCAGCAGCGAGGGGCCGACCTCGCGGGATACGCAGTATTTT. The chain is encoded by TRBV9 joined to TRBJ2-3; TRBD1 is a possible D gene, resting on 5 matching bases. Deletion took 3 bases off V and 6 bases off J, with a span of 17 bases between the germline ends. CDR1 and CDR2 (SGDLS, YYNGEE) derive from the germline V gene. The CDR3 measures 15 amino acids from cysteine to phenylalanine. Only the CDR3 part of the read is kept: 45 bases, read in frame from the first base.